Below, one TCR beta chain is given with its context. Its target antigen remains unknown. No quality values exist for individual bases; no much larger clone is one base distant. V and J are trimmed by 5 bases and 5 bases, and the gene matches miss 4 bases of the junction. The CDR3, cysteine through phenylalanine, is 14 amino acids long. Left in the record is the CDR3 DNA by itself, 42 bases read in frame from the first base. The germline V gene supplies CDR1 SGHTA and CDR2 FQGNSA. Systemically healthy Caucasian individuals from Russia, over 30 in total and aged 6 to 90 years, were included as donors. Around 10 milliliters of peripheral blood were drawn from each donor into EDTA-treated Vacutainer tubes. Ficoll-Paque density-gradient centrifugation was used to isolate PBMCs, with at least 6.5 million obtained per sample. Trizol reagent was used to extract total RNA from the PBMCs, yielding at least 5 micrograms per sample. For every donor, flow cytometry on a PBMC aliquot measured the percentage of naive CD45RAhigh/CD27high T cells.

The data were obtained in a study of blood T cells in healthy people across ages (dated by TCRdb to about 2015). Regarding the complete study: Template switching captured roughly one uniquely barcoded TCR beta cDNA molecule per two T cells in model experiments. Using deep sequencing normalized with unique cDNA molecular identifiers, the study measured how TCR beta repertoire diversity changes with age. The donors were split into four age groups: young (average about 15 years), middle-aged (39), aged (around 67) and long-lived (over 80). To avoid experimental bias, donors of different ages were distributed randomly across sequencing lanes. For two donors (one aged 18 to 30 and one aged 80 or older), the study analyzed two additional independent replicas of 1 million unique cDNA reads from the same blood draw. What the work shows at the level of the full study, not this receptor alone: Because donor CMV infection status was unknown, age-related changes in expanded clonotypes were potentially confounded. Since profiling was done on bulk unsorted PBMCs, naive and antigen-experienced compartments could not be conclusively compared. Observed TCR beta diversity correlated strongly with the percentage of naive T cells measured by flow cytometry. Observed TCR beta diversity per million T cells fell roughly linearly with age, and a significant reduction was already apparent by age around 36. Compared with the aged group, more naive CD4+ T cells, fewer expanded clones and increased TCR diversity were shown by the long-lived group, suggesting age selection. Total diversity estimates from one million sequenced T cells were considered lower bounds and underestimates.

Preparation of the library involved 5' RACE. TCRdb records Illumina HiSeq 2500 as the sequencer. A second PCR of about 6 to 11 cycles was run with a J-beta primer mix and a sample-barcoded 5' primer. A unique molecular identifier was introduced onto each TCR beta cDNA molecule by a template-switch 5' adaptor carrying 12 random nucleotides. Each sample yielded at least 3 million CDR3-containing paired-end reads. First-strand cDNA was synthesized from all RNA with the Mint cDNA synthesis kit, primed by a TRBC-specific oligonucleotide. After uracil-DNA glycosylase treatment, a first 18-cycle PCR used universal primers M1SS and BC2_uni_R on all cDNA. Under the source paper's analysis protocol: For normalization, 1 million high-quality reads were randomly selected from each sample, with every read carrying a distinct molecular identifier. Instead of being binned into consensus sequences, reads that shared molecular identifiers were thrown out. CDR3 identification, clonotype clustering and error correction used MiTCR with a Q25 quality threshold and the strictest error-elimination algorithm. A nonparametric unseen species model using Euler transformation provided a lower-bound estimate of total TCR beta diversity. In TCRdb, the public reads were trimmed at Q25 with fastp and aligned with MiXCR, with productive beta chains retained. When rows share a CDR3 protein, they turn into one entry using the most common DNA and genes. Here the V and J calls rest on TCRdb's processing, not on the authors' analysis. This sample lists 720,000 or so distinct CDR3 sequences; 35% to 50% were detected once. The ten largest clones capture around 30% of the sample.

The TCR was taken from a man at least 80 years old in good health. Recombination linked TRBV7-2 to TRBJ2-7; 12 bases in between match TRBD1. What was sequenced was blood. At the DNA level, the sequence is TGTGCCAGCAGCCCGGGACAGGGGGCCCACGAGCAGTACTTC. Translation gives CASSPGQGAHEQYF.